Listed below are T cell receptor beta chains from one sample, sequenced in a study of OX40 agonist ivuxolimab in advanced cancers. The repertoire was sequenced with immunoSEQ multiplex PCR; TCRdb's copy has only in-frame clones and lacks some. The repertoire consists of fewer than 75,000 clones, with roughly 85% occurring once and the leading ten covering approximately 0.61%. The source was CD4+ or CD8+ T cells sorted from blood, collected in a trial of the OX40 agonist ivuxolimab. Receptors originate from an adult with an advanced solid tumor such as melanoma, head and neck, liver or kidney cancer. Each CDR3 is given with its conserved first and last residue. The order of the fields is clone size, D gene, V gene, J gene, CDR3 DNA, CDR3 protein. The D gene is left open where the match is weak. Part of the rows lack a size; the others show once, few, many or a class for expanded clones.

clone size: -
D gene: TRBD2
V gene: TRBV27
J gene: TRBJ2-1
CDR3 DNA: TGTGCCAGCAGTTTAGAGGGGATGACTAGCGGGAGACATAATGAGCAGTTCTTC
CDR3 protein: CASSLEGMTSGRHNEQFF

clone size: -
D gene: TRBD2
V gene: TRBV5-4
J gene: TRBJ2-1
CDR3 DNA: TGTGCCAGCACCCCCCGGACTAGCGGGAGCTACAATGAGCAGTTCTTC
CDR3 protein: CASTPRTSGSYNEQFF

clone size: -
D gene: -
V gene: TRBV27
J gene: TRBJ2-3
CDR3 DNA: TGTGCCAGCAGGGGATGGGGCACAGATACGCAGTATTTT
CDR3 protein: CASRGWGTDTQYF

clone size: -
D gene: TRBD2
V gene: TRBV5-4
J gene: TRBJ2-3
CDR3 DNA: TGTGCCAGCGTACCCGACCTCGGACTAGCGGGAGGAGATACGCAGTATTTT
CDR3 protein: CASVPDLGLAGGDTQYF

clone size: once
D gene: TRBD2
V gene: TRBV7-9
J gene: TRBJ2-5
CDR3 DNA: TGTGCAAGCCTGGGAGGGCAGCAAGAGACCCAGTACTTC
CDR3 protein: CASLGGQQETQYF

clone size: -
D gene: -
V gene: TRBV6-6
J gene: TRBJ1-1
CDR3 DNA: TGTGCCAGCAGTCCCAACCAAAGAATGAACACTGAAGCTTTCTTT
CDR3 protein: CASSPNQRMNTEAFF

clone size: -
D gene: -
V gene: TRBV9
J gene: TRBJ2-1
CDR3 DNA: TGTGCCAGCAGCGTAGGGTCCGTTTGGGATGAGCAGTTCTTC
CDR3 protein: CASSVGSVWDEQFF

clone size: -
D gene: -
V gene: TRBV6-1
J gene: TRBJ2-4
CDR3 DNA: TGTGCCAGCAGCCGGTCCGGGTGGGCCAAAAACATTCAGTACTTC
CDR3 protein: CASSRSGWAKNIQYF

clone size: -
D gene: TRBD2
V gene: TRBV19
J gene: TRBJ2-1
CDR3 DNA: TGTGCCAGCTCGATTCTAGCGGGTAAGCACAATGAGCAGTTCTTC
CDR3 protein: CASSILAGKHNEQFF

clone size: -
D gene: -
V gene: TRBV5-1
J gene: TRBJ2-3
CDR3 DNA: TGCGCCAGCAGCCTTGGCCCAACTAGCACAGATACGCAGTATTTT
CDR3 protein: CASSLGPTSTDTQYF

clone size: -
D gene: -
V gene: TRBV18
J gene: TRBJ1-3
CDR3 DNA: TGTGCCAGCTCACCACCGGCAGCCTCTGGAAACACCATATATTTT
CDR3 protein: CASSPPAASGNTIYF

clone size: -
D gene: -
V gene: TRBV27
J gene: TRBJ2-5
CDR3 DNA: TGTGCCAGCAGCCGAGGGATCGGGGGGCCCCAAGAGACCCAGTACTTC
CDR3 protein: CASSRGIGGPQETQYF

clone size: -
D gene: TRBD1
V gene: TRBV9
J gene: TRBJ2-7
CDR3 DNA: TGTGCCAGCAGTCCGGGACAGGGAGGTTACGAGCAGTACTTC
CDR3 protein: CASSPGQGGYEQYF

clone size: -
D gene: -
V gene: TRBV9
J gene: TRBJ2-2
CDR3 DNA: TGTGCCAGCAGCGTGAGAGGGACTGGAAGCACCGGGGAGCTGTTTTTT
CDR3 protein: CASSVRGTGSTGELFF

clone size: -
D gene: TRBD2
V gene: TRBV11-3
J gene: TRBJ2-7
CDR3 DNA: TGTGCCAGCAGCCGCCCGCTAGCGGGAGTGAACGAGCAGTACTTC
CDR3 protein: CASSRPLAGVNEQYF

clone size: -
D gene: TRBD1
V gene: TRBV6-5
J gene: TRBJ2-2
CDR3 DNA: TGTGCCAGCAGTTACTCCCAGGGGGCCGGGGAGCTGTTTTTT
CDR3 protein: CASSYSQGAGELFF

clone size: once
D gene: -
V gene: TRBV5-4
J gene: TRBJ2-5
CDR3 DNA: TGTGCCAGCAGCTGGATGGACAGTCAAGAGACCCAGTACTTC
CDR3 protein: CASSWMDSQETQYF

clone size: -
D gene: -
V gene: TRBV5-1
J gene: TRBJ1-1
CDR3 DNA: TGCGCCAGCAGCTTACAGCTAGCGAGCCCTGAAGCTTTCTTT
CDR3 protein: CASSLQLASPEAFF

clone size: -
D gene: -
V gene: TRBV5-4
J gene: TRBJ1-1
CDR3 DNA: TGTGCCAGCAGCTTGGACCTCCGTTTGAACACTGAAGCTTTCTTT
CDR3 protein: CASSLDLRLNTEAFF

clone size: once
D gene: TRBD1
V gene: TRBV5-1
J gene: TRBJ2-1
CDR3 DNA: TGCGCCAGCAGCCCGGGACAGTCTCAGTACAATGAGCAGTTCTTC
CDR3 protein: CASSPGQSQYNEQFF

clone size: -
D gene: -
V gene: TRBV6-6
J gene: TRBJ2-1
CDR3 DNA: TGTGCCAGCAGACCTACTCTAGCGAACTCCTACAATGAGCAGTTCTTC
CDR3 protein: CASRPTLANSYNEQFF

clone size: -
D gene: -
V gene: TRBV5-4
J gene: TRBJ2-7
CDR3 DNA: TGTGCCAGCAGCTTGGGGCCCCTCGCAGTCGGCGAGCAGTACTTC
CDR3 protein: CASSLGPLAVGEQYF

clone size: -
D gene: -
V gene: TRBV12-2
J gene: TRBJ2-7
CDR3 DNA: TGTGCAAGTCGCTTACCCCGGGCTAGCGGGGAAAACTACGAGCAGTACTTC
CDR3 protein: CASRLPRASGENYEQYF

clone size: -
D gene: TRBD2
V gene: TRBV5-3
J gene: TRBJ2-2
CDR3 DNA: TGTGCCAGAAGTTCGAAGGGGACTAGCGGGAGGGGGACCGGGGAGCTGTTTTTT
CDR3 protein: CARSSKGTSGRGTGELFF

clone size: -
D gene: -
V gene: TRBV28
J gene: TRBJ2-3
CDR3 DNA: TGTGCCAGCAGTTGGGGACGAGATACGCAGTATTTT
CDR3 protein: CASSWGRDTQYF

clone size: -
D gene: TRBD1
V gene: TRBV11-3
J gene: TRBJ2-7
CDR3 DNA: TGTGCCAGCAGCAACGGACAGGAGTTTTCTCTCGAGCAGTACTTC
CDR3 protein: CASSNGQEFSLEQYF

clone size: -
D gene: -
V gene: TRBV28
J gene: TRBJ2-7
CDR3 DNA: TGTGCCAGCAGTTTGGTAGCGGTGGAGCAGTACTTC
CDR3 protein: CASSLVAVEQYF

clone size: -
D gene: TRBD2
V gene: TRBV30
J gene: TRBJ2-1
CDR3 DNA: TGTGCCTGGAGCAGGGCTAGCGGGGCAAGGGAGCAGTTCTTC
CDR3 protein: CAWSRASGAREQFF

clone size: -
D gene: -
V gene: TRBV29-1
J gene: TRBJ1-3
CDR3 DNA: TGCAGCGTTCGAACACCCAACACCATATATTTT
CDR3 protein: CSVRTPNTIYF

clone size: -
D gene: -
V gene: TRBV9
J gene: TRBJ2-3
CDR3 DNA: TGTGCCAGCAGCGTAGACGGGAGTGGGGCAGATACGCAGTATTTT
CDR3 protein: CASSVDGSGADTQYF

clone size: -
D gene: -
V gene: TRBV5-1
J gene: TRBJ1-1
CDR3 DNA: TGCGCCAGCATGAGAGATCCTCAGAACACTGAAGCTTTCTTT
CDR3 protein: CASMRDPQNTEAFF